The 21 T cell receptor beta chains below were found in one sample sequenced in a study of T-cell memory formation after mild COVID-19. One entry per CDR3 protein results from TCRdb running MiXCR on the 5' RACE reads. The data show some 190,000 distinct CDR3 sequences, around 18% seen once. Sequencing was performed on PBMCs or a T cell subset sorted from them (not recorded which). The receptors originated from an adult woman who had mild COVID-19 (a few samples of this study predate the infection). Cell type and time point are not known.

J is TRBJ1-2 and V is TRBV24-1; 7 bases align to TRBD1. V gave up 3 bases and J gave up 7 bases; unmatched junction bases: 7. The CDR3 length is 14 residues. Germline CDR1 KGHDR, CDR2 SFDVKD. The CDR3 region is CATSDNRGLGGYTF. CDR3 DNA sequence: TGTGCCACCAGTGATAACAGGGGTCTCGGTGGCTACACCTTC.

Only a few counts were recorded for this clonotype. CDR3 residues: CASSLWGQGARNEQFF. In nucleotides, the CDR3 is TGTGCCAGCAGCTTATGGGGACAGGGGGCGAGGAATGAGCAGTTCTTC. The chain links TRBV7-3 to TRBJ2-1; 12 positions agree with TRBD1. V lost 2 bases to trimming and J lost 7 bases; unmatched junction nucleotides: 6. Germline CDR1 reads SGHTA; CDR2 reads FQGTGA. This CDR3 contains 16 residues.

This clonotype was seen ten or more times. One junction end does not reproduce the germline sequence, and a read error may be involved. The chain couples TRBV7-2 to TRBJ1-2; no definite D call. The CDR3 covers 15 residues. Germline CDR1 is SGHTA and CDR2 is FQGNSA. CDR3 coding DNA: TGTGCCAGCAGCGTAGCCCCGGGTCCTAACTATGGCTACACCTTC. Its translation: CASSVAPGPNYGYTF.

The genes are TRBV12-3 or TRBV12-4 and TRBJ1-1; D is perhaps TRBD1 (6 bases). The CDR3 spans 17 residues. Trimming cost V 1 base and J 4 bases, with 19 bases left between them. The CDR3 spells CASSLGLLGGRGTEAFF. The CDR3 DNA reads TGTGCCAGCAGTTTAGGGCTCTTAGGGGGGCGAGGCACTGAAGCTTTCTTT.

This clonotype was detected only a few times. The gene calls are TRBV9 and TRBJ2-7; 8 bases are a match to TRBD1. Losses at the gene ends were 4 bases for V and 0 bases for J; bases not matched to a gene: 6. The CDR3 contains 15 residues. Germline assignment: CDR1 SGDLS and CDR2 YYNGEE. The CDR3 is CASSIGQGVSYEQYF. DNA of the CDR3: TGTGCCAGCAGCATCGGACAGGGAGTCTCCTACGAGCAGTACTTC.

The CDR3 loop reads CASSSSVRGRATNEKLFF. The CDR3 coding sequence is TGTGCCAGCAGTTCCTCAGTCAGGGGGCGTGCAACTAATGAAAAACTGTTTTTT. The chain combines TRBV6-5 with TRBJ1-4, with 8 positions matching TRBD1. V shed 4 bases, J shed 0 bases, and the junction held 10 bases outside the gene matches. Germline assignment: CDR1 MNHEY and CDR2 SVGAGI. This CDR3 is built from 18 residues.

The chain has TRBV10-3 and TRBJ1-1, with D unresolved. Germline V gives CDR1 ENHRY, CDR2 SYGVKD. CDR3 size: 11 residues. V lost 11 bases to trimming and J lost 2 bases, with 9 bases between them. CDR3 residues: CAVGPNTEAFF. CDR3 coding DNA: TGTGCCGTTGGGCCAAACACTGAAGCTTTCTTT.

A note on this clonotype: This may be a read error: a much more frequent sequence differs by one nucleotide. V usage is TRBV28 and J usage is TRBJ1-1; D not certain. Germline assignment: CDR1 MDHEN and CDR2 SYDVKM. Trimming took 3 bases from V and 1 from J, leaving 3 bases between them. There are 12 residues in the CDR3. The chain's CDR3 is CASSFQNTEAFF. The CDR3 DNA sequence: TGTGCCAGCAGTTTCCAGAACACTGAAGCTTTCTTT.

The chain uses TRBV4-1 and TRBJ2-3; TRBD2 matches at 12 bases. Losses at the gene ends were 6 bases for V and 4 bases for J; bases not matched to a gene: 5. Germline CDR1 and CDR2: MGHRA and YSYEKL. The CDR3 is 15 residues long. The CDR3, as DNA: TGCGCCAGCAGGAAACTAGCGGGGGGCCCAGATACGCAGTATTTT. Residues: CASRKLAGGPDTQYF.

In DNA form, the CDR3 reads TGTGCCAGCCGTCTGCCCGGGGAGCAGTACTTC. Translation: CASRLPGEQYF. The gene calls are TRBV6-1 and TRBJ2-7; D is ambiguous. The germline V gene encodes CDR1 MNHNS and CDR2 SASEGT. Trimming removed 8 bases at V and 7 bases at J, with 12 bases between. The CDR3 runs to 11 residues.

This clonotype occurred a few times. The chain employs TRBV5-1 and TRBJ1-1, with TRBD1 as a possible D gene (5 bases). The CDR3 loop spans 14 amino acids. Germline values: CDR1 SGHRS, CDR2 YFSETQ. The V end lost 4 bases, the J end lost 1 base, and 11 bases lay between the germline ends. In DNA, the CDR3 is TGCGCCAGCAGCCCGGACGGGGCGAACACTGAAGCTTTCTTT. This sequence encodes CASSPDGANTEAFF.

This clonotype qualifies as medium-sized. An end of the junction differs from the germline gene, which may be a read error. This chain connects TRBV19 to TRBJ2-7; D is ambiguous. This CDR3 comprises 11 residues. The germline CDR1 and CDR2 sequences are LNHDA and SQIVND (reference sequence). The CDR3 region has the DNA TGCGCCAGCAGCTCCTCGTACGAGCAGTACTTC. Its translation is CASSSSYEQYF.

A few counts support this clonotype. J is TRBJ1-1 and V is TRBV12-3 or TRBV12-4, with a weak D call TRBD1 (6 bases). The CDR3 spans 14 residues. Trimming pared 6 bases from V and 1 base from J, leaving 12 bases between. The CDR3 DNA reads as TGTGCCAGCAGGCCTGACAGGCGGAACACTGAAGCTTTCTTT. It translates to CASRPDRRNTEAFF.

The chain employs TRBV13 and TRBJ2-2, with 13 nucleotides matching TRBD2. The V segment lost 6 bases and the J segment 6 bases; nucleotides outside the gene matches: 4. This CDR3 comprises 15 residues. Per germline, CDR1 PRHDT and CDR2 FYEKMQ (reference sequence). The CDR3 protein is CASRTGTSGAGELFF. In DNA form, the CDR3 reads TGTGCCAGCAGGACCGGGACTAGCGGGGCCGGGGAGCTGTTTTTT.

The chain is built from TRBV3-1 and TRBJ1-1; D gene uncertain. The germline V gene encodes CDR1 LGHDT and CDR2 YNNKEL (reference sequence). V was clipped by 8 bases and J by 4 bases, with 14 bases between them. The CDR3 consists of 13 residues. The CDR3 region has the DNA TGTGCCAGCCGGGGTACTTTCGGCACTGAAGCTTTCTTT. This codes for CASRGTFGTEAFF.

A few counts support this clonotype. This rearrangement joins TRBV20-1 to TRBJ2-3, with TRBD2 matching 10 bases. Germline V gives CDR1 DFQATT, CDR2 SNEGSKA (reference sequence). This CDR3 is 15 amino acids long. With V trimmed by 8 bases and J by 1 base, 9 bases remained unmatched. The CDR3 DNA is TGCAGTATTAGCACCGGGACTAGCGGCACAGATACGCAGTATTTT. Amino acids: CSISTGTSGTDTQYF.

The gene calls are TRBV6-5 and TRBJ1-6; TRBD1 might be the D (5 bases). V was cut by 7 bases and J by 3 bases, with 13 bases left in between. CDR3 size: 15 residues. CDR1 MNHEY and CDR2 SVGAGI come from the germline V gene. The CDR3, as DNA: TGTGCCAGCAACTCCCGGGACGGCTATAATTCACCCCTCCACTTT. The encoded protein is CASNSRDGYNSPLHF.

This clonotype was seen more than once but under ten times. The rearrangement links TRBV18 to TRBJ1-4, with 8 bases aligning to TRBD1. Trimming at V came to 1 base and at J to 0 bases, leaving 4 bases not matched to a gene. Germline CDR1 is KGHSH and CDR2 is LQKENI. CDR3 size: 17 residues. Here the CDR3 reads CASSPLGQGATNEKLFF. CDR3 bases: TGTGCCAGCTCACCACTTGGACAGGGTGCAACTAATGAAAAACTGTTTTTT. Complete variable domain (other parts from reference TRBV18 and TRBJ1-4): NAGVMQNPRHLVRRRGQEARLRCSPMKGHSHVYWYRQLPEEGLKFMVYLQKENIIDESGMPKERFSAEFPKEGPSILRIQQVVRGDSAAYFCASSPLGQGATNEKLFFGSGTQLSVL.

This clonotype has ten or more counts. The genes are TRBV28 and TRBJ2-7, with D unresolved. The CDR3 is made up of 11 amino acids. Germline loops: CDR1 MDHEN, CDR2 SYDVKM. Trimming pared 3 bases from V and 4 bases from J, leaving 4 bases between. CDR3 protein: CASSLEYEQYF. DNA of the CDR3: TGTGCCAGCAGTTTGGAGTACGAGCAGTACTTC.

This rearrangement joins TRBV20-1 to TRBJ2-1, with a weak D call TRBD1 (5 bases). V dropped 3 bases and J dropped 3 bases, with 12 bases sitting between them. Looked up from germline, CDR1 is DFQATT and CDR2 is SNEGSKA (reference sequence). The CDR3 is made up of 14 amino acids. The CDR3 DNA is TGCAGTGCTAGGGGGCTAGTTTTCTACAATGAGCAGTTCTTC. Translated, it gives CSARGLVFYNEQFF.

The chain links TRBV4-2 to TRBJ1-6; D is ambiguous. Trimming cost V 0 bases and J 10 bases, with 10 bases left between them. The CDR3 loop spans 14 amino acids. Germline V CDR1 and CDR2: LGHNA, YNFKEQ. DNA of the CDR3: TGTGCCAGCAGCCAAGATAGAAATGACTCACCCCTCCACTTT. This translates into CASSQDRNDSPLHF.